The clone carrying this T cell receptor (beta chain) was counted once. Clones were sequenced by immunoSEQ multiplex PCR, and TCRdb holds only the in-frame ones, with some missing. The sample has about 430,000 clones, more than 70% seen once. This entry is derived from a study of blood T cell repertoires in COVID-19. This CDR3 comprises 18 residues. The V end was cut by 0 bases, the J end by 0 bases, with 15 bases between. V is TRBV23-1 and J is TRBJ1-3; tentatively, D is TRBD1 (5 bases). TRBV23-1 is an ORF for which the function is uncertain. Sequencing was done on a sample of PBMCs or T cells enriched from blood (not recorded which). The source of this sequence is a woman between 18 and 29 years old who had been exposed to COVID-19. The CDR3 is CASSQSKPGLSSGNTIYF. The CDR3 coding sequence is TGCGCCAGCAGTCAATCTAAGCCAGGGCTAAGCTCTGGAAACACCATATATTTT.